What follows are 25 T cell receptor beta chains derived from one specimen sequenced in a study of blood T cell repertoires in COVID-19 (dated by TCRdb to about 2020). The library was generated by the immunoSEQ multiplex PCR assay. As stored in TCRdb, this immuneACCESS dataset retains in-frame rearrangements with V and J assigned. A fraction of the clones does not appear; measured against another copy, unresolved V genes explain less than half of the discrepancy, and the remainder lacks a known reason. The sample records around 360,000 clones, 70% to 90% of which are singletons. About 1.9% of the sample is held by the ten biggest clonotypes. The specimen was PBMCs or T cells enriched from blood (not recorded which). All receptors derive from a man aged 35 to 55 in a cohort exposed to, infected with or recovered from COVID-19 (not recorded which).

The chain uses TRBV30 and TRBJ2-2, with D hard to call. Germline V gives CDR1 GTSNPN, CDR2 SVGIG (reference sequence). V was shortened by 3 bases and J by 0 bases, with 8 bases between the two germline ends. The CDR3 contains 14 residues. As DNA, the CDR3 is TGTGCCTGGAGGGCTAGATCGAACACCGGGGAGCTGTTTTTT. Translation: CAWRARSNTGELFF.

The chain joins TRBV25-1 to TRBJ1-6, with D perhaps TRBD1 (5 bases). The V end was cut by 0 bases, the J end by 7 bases, with 10 bases between. The length of the CDR3 is 15 residues. Germline V gene data show CDR1 as MGHDK and CDR2 as SYGVNS. CDR3 DNA sequence: TGTGCCAGCAGTGAATATGGGGGGAGGAATTCACCCCTCCACTTT. As protein: CASSEYGGRNSPLHF.

The J gene is TRBJ2-7, the V gene TRBV18, with D perhaps TRBD1 (6 bases). Germline CDR1 is KGHSH and CDR2 is LQKENI. The CDR3 has 14 amino acids. V lost 2 bases, J lost 0 bases, and 8 bases lay in between. The CDR3 here is CASSPEGDSYEQYF. CDR3 nucleotides: TGTGCCAGCTCACCAGAGGGGGACTCCTACGAGCAGTACTTC.

This clone was seen only once. The rearrangement links TRBV3-1 (or the pseudogene TRBV3-2) to TRBJ1-5; D possibly corresponds to TRBD1 (5 bases). Germline assignment: CDR1 LGHDT and CDR2 YNNKEL (reference sequence). CDR3 size: 15 residues. Trimming stripped 0 bases from V and 6 bases from J, with 12 bases between. CDR3 loop: CASSQDIGGGQPQHF. DNA for the CDR3: TGTGCCAGCAGCCAAGATATCGGGGGAGGTCAGCCCCAGCATTTT.

V gene TRBV7-9 combines with J gene TRBJ1-2, with D uncertain. From germline, CDR1 is SEHNR and CDR2 FQNEAQ (reference sequence). The CDR3 consists of 12 residues. Deletions cut 5 bases from V and 7 bases from J, with 11 bases between. The CDR3 sequence is CASSPLRSGYTF. The CDR3 DNA is TGTGCCAGCAGCCCTCTGAGGTCTGGCTACACCTTC.

The chain links TRBV18 to TRBJ1-2, with D unresolved. Trimming left V 4 bases short and J 1 base short, with 7 bases between. Germline CDR1 reads KGHSH; CDR2 reads LQKENI. This CDR3 contains 13 residues. CDR3 residues: CASSRDINYGYTF. CDR3 DNA: TGTGCCAGCTCACGCGACATTAACTATGGCTACACCTTC.

The gene calls are TRBV11-3 and TRBJ2-1; D not resolved. The CDR3 is 14 residues long. V was clipped by 0 bases and J by 2 bases, with 5 bases between them. Germline CDR1 and CDR2: SGHNT and YENEEA. CDR3 DNA: TGTGCCAGCAGCTTAGATCAGGCCTACAATGAGCAGTTCTTC. Translated: CASSLDQAYNEQFF.

This clone came up once. The chain carries TRBV29-1 and TRBJ1-2; D is unresolved. The V gene lost 4 bases and the J gene lost 4 bases, with 10 bases spanning the gap. Germline values: CDR1 SQVTM, CDR2 ANQGSEA. This CDR3 region has 12 residues. In DNA, the CDR3 is TGCAGCGTTGGCGGATTGGGCTATGGCTACACCTTC. Protein: CSVGGLGYGYTF. The full variable domain, its missing parts supplied by reference TRBV29-1 and TRBJ1-2, is SAVISQKPSRDICQRGTSLTIQCQVDSQVTMMFWYRQQPGQSLTLIATANQGSEATYESGFVIDKFPISRPNLTFSTLTVSNMSPEDSSIYLCSVGGLGYGYTFGSGTRLTVV.

This clone appeared once. The chain carries TRBV5-1 and TRBJ2-1; D unclear. The germline CDR1 and CDR2 sequences are SGHRS and YFSETQ. The CDR3 is 15 amino acids. The V gene lost 1 base and the J gene lost 0 bases, with 8 bases spanning the gap. CDR3 nucleotide sequence: TGCGCCAGCAGCTTGACCCCGAGCTCCTACAATGAGCAGTTCTTC. Its protein product is CASSLTPSSYNEQFF.

V usage is TRBV10-2 and J usage is TRBJ1-4, with TRBD1 identical over 8 bases. Germline V gives CDR1 WSHSY, CDR2 SAAADI. With 4 bases clipped from V and 4 bases from J, the junction kept 5 bases outside the gene matches. The CDR3 consists of 15 residues. CDR3 protein: CASSGQGTLNEKLFF. CDR3 nucleotide sequence: TGCGCCAGCAGTGGACAGGGGACCCTTAATGAAAAACTGTTTTTT.

The chain uses TRBV2 and TRBJ2-7, with D unclear. CDR1 and CDR2 from the germline V gene are SNHLY and FYNNEI. The V gene lost 6 bases and the J gene lost 3 bases, with 12 bases spanning the gap. The CDR3 has 13 residues. The chain's CDR3 is CASSLGRNYEQYF. Here the CDR3 DNA reads TGTGCCAGCAGCTTGGGCCGGAACTACGAGCAGTACTTC.

The chain is built from TRBV13 and TRBJ2-1; TRBD2 is a possible D gene (6 bases). The CDR3 is made up of 15 amino acids. V lost 1 base to trimming and J lost 0 bases, with 7 bases between them. The germline V gene encodes CDR1 PRHDT and CDR2 FYEKMQ (reference sequence). CDR3 in DNA: TGTGCCAGCAGCTTAGACGGGAGCTCCTACAATGAGCAGTTCTTC. Its translation is CASSLDGSSYNEQFF. The full variable domain, in which reference TRBV13 and TRBJ2-1 provide the parts outside the CDR3, is AAGVIQSPRHLIKEKRETATLKCYPIPRHDTVYWYQQGPGQDPQFLISFYEKMQSDKGSIPDRFSAQQFSDYHSELNMSSLELGDSALYFCASSLDGSSYNEQFFGPGTRLTVL.

V usage is TRBV7-2 and J usage is TRBJ2-5, with TRBD2 matching 8 bases. The J segment lost 3 bases and the V segment lost 5 bases, leaving 5 bases of the junction unmatched. Germline V lookup: CDR1 SGHTA, CDR2 FQGNSA. There are 14 residues in the CDR3. CDR3 in amino acids: CASSRTLAEETQYF. The CDR3 DNA reads as TGTGCCAGCAGCCGTACACTAGCGGAAGAGACCCAGTACTTC. Together with reference TRBV7-2 and TRBJ2-5, the CDR3 gives the full variable domain: GAGVSQSPSNKVTEKGKDVELRCDPISGHTALYWYRQSLGQGLEFLIYFQGNSAPDKSGLPSDRFSAERTGGSVSTLTIQRTQQEDSAVYLCASSRTLAEETQYFGPGTRLLVL.

V gene TRBV4-1 combines with J gene TRBJ2-1; possibly TRBD1 for D (7 bases). Per the germline V gene, CDR1 is MGHRA and CDR2 is YSYEKL. CDR3 size: 13 residues. V dropped 0 bases and J dropped 16 bases, with 16 bases sitting between them. This CDR3 is CASSQEEGRGVFF. The CDR3 DNA reads TGCGCCAGCAGCCAAGAGGAGGGCAGGGGGGTCTTCTTC.

The chain carries TRBV6-4 and TRBJ2-3, with TRBD2 matching 16 bases. The CDR3 sequence is 18 residues long. Per germline, CDR1 MRHNA and CDR2 SNTAGT. Unmatched junction bases numbered 10, after V lost 8 bases and J lost 2 bases. CDR3: CASSSGTSGREVTDTQYF. The CDR3, as DNA: TGTGCCAGCTCATCCGGGACTAGCGGGAGGGAAGTCACAGATACGCAGTATTTT.

Written as DNA, the CDR3 is TGTGCCACCAGCAGAAGATCCGGGACTAGCGGGAGGGCCCAGTACTTC. Encoded protein: CATSRRSGTSGRAQYF. The chain links TRBV15 to TRBJ2-5; 16 bases align to TRBD2. Germline trimming cut 2 bases from V and 9 bases from J; bases unmatched to any gene: 6. CDR1 LNHNV and CDR2 YYDKDF come from the germline V gene (reference sequence). The length of the CDR3 is 16 residues.

The V call is TRBV15, the J call TRBJ1-4, with D tentatively TRBD1 (5 bases). With 2 bases removed from V and 1 base from J, the gap between germline ends came to 11 bases. The CDR3 is 16 residues long. Germline assignment: CDR1 LNHNV and CDR2 YYDKDF (reference sequence). This CDR3 is CATSRWVQGTNEKLFF. The CDR3 DNA reads as TGTGCCACCAGCAGATGGGTGCAGGGAACTAATGAAAAACTGTTTTTT.

The CDR3 DNA sequence: TGTGCCAGCAACCGAGACAGGGTCTACGAGCAGTACTTC. As protein: CASNRDRVYEQYF. The chain uses TRBV6-5 and TRBJ2-7; 7 nucleotides agree with TRBD1. CDR3 length equals 13 residues. Unmatched junction bases numbered 6, after V lost 7 bases and J lost 3 bases. Per the germline V gene, CDR1 is MNHEY and CDR2 is SVGAGI.

CDR3 nucleotides: TGTGCCAGCAGCTTGGGACAGAGCACTGAAGCTTTCTTT. It encodes CASSLGQSTEAFF. This chain links TRBV5-6 with TRBJ1-1; D might be TRBD1 (5 bases). The CDR3 has 13 residues. The V gene lost 0 bases and the J gene lost 4 bases, with 7 bases spanning the gap. The germline V gene has CDR1 SGHDT and CDR2 YYEEEE.

This clone was recorded once. This chain uses TRBV11-3 with TRBJ2-2; D is ambiguous. Germline CDR1 reads SGHNT; CDR2 reads YENEEA. Trimming removed 1 base at V and 3 bases at J, with 6 bases between. The CDR3 is made up of 14 amino acids. CDR3 DNA: TGTGCCAGCAGCTTAGTGTCTCACACCGGGGAGCTGTTTTTT. Protein: CASSLVSHTGELFF.

This chain links TRBV7-9 with TRBJ2-1; TRBD2 might be the D (5 bases). This CDR3 comprises 15 residues. Germline V lookup: CDR1 SEHNR, CDR2 FQNEAQ (reference sequence). With 1 base removed from V and 3 bases from J, the gap between germline ends came to 10 bases. The DNA of the CDR3 is TGTGCCAGCAGCTTAGTCGGCGGGCACTACAATGAGCAGTTCTTC. Translating it yields CASSLVGGHYNEQFF.

This chain joins TRBV25-1 and TRBJ1-5, with unresolved D. V gave up 3 bases and J gave up 2 bases, with 14 bases separating them. The CDR3 is made up of 16 amino acids. Germline lookup yields CDR1 MGHDK and CDR2 SYGVNS. CDR3 coding DNA: TGTGCCAGCAGTGAGCCCCCCGCCCAGGGCAATCAGCCCCAGCATTTT. Protein: CASSEPPAQGNQPQHF.

This chain connects TRBV30 to TRBJ2-7, with 7 bases lining up with TRBD2. V shed 0 bases, J shed 2 bases, and the junction held 7 bases outside the gene matches. The CDR3 is made up of 15 amino acids. In germline, CDR1 is GTSNPN, CDR2 SVGIG (reference sequence). The CDR3 coding sequence is TGTGCCTGGAGTGTAGAGCTAGCGGTTACCTACGAGCAGTACTTC. Its translation: CAWSVELAVTYEQYF.

This chain uses TRBV6-5 with TRBJ1-1; unclear D gene. The V and J ends lost 6 bases and 3 bases respectively, with 11 bases between them. The germline V gene encodes CDR1 MNHEY and CDR2 SVGAGI. The CDR3 extends over 13 amino acids. CDR3 loop: CASRLRYDTEAFF. CDR3 DNA sequence: TGTGCCAGCAGACTCAGGTATGACACTGAAGCTTTCTTT.

J is TRBJ1-5 and V is TRBV21-1; no check of the table's D call, TRBD1, against the DNA was made. TRBV21-1 is shown as a pseudogene. The CDR3 spans 17 residues. The CDR3 reads CASSYGRTANSNQPQHF. The CDR3 bases are TGTGCCAGCAGCTATGGGCGGACAGCTAATAGCAATCAGCCCCAGCATTTT.